The 25 T cell receptor beta chains below all came from one sample that was sequenced in a study of shared clonotypes between healthy human individuals. CD8 cells classed as naive were CD45RO-negative and positively selected for CCR7, excluding terminally differentiated effector memory CD45RA+ cells. The repertoire was sequenced with immunoSEQ multiplex PCR; TCRdb's copy has only in-frame clones and lacks some. The sample has hundreds of thousands of clones, about 96% seen once. The source material was naive CD8+ T cells sorted from blood. The receptors originated from a woman under 40 in good health.

V and J are TRBV6-1 and TRBJ2-2; D possibly uses TRBD1 or TRBD2 (5 bases each). Deletions cut 2 bases from V and 3 bases from J, with 16 bases between. The CDR3 has 17 residues. Per germline, CDR1 MNHNS and CDR2 SASEGT. This chain's CDR3 is CASSESWGSSHTGELFF. The CDR3 region has the DNA TGTGCCAGCAGTGAATCTTGGGGGTCCTCCCACACCGGGGAGCTGTTTTTT.

This rearrangement joins TRBV19 to TRBJ1-5; D might be TRBD1 (5 bases). The CDR3 spans 17 residues. Germline loops: CDR1 LNHDA, CDR2 SQIVND (reference sequence). The V end lost 6 bases, the J end lost 5 bases, and 23 bases lay between the germline ends. The CDR3 here is CASSSIEMGQMDQPQHF. In DNA form, the CDR3 reads TGTGCCAGTAGCTCGATAGAAATGGGGCAGATGGATCAGCCCCAGCATTTT.

The rearrangement joins TRBV13 to TRBJ2-7; D is undetermined. Looked up from germline, CDR1 is PRHDT and CDR2 is FYEKMQ (reference sequence). Deletions cut 1 base from V and 4 bases from J, with 5 bases between. CDR3 length: 12 amino acids. DNA for the CDR3: TGTGCCAGCAGCTTAGCGGGTTACGAGCAGTACTTC. Protein sequence: CASSLAGYEQYF.

This sequence joins TRBV28 and TRBJ1-2, with a possible D match to TRBD1 (6 bases). CDR3 size: 17 residues. Germline V CDR1 and CDR2: MDHEN, SYDVKM. Trimming took off 4 bases at V and 7 bases at J, with 25 bases between the two ends. The CDR3 sequence: CASSSVLRTEWVRGYTF. DNA of the CDR3: TGTGCCAGCAGTTCGGTTCTGAGGACAGAATGGGTACGTGGCTACACCTTC.

The rearrangement links TRBV2 to TRBJ1-2; D perhaps matches TRBD1 (6 bases). Trimming shortened V by 7 bases and J by 7 bases, and 13 bases separated the two germline ends. The CDR3 is made up of 12 amino acids. The germline V gene encodes CDR1 SNHLY and CDR2 FYNNEI. This CDR3 is CASIRQEIGYTF. Written as DNA, the CDR3 is TGTGCCAGCATCCGACAGGAGATTGGCTACACCTTC.

The chain uses TRBV2 and TRBJ2-1; D could derive from TRBD1 or TRBD2 (5 bases each). Trimming stripped 1 base from V and 8 bases from J, with 21 bases between. CDR1 is SNHLY and CDR2 is FYNNEI in the germline V gene. This CDR3 comprises 17 residues. In DNA, the CDR3 is TGTGCCAGCAGTGAAGTTGTCTGGGACGCCCAACGCGATGAGCAGTTCTTC. Protein product: CASSEVVWDAQRDEQFF.

The sample holds one count of this clone. The J gene is TRBJ2-7, the V gene TRBV28; 8 nucleotides line up with TRBD1. Losses at the gene ends were 5 bases for V and 3 bases for J; bases not matched to a gene: 9. The germline CDR1 and CDR2 sequences are MDHEN and SYDVKM. The CDR3 is 15 residues long. CDR3 in DNA: TGTGCCAGCAGTCTACCGCGGACAGGGCTCTACGAGCAGTACTTC. This sequence encodes CASSLPRTGLYEQYF.

The J gene is TRBJ1-5, the V gene TRBV27; D may be TRBD1 (6 bases). CDR1 and CDR2 (germline): MNHEY, SMNVEV (reference sequence). Trimming cost V 4 bases and J 7 bases, with 14 bases left between them. The CDR3 length is 14 residues. The DNA of the CDR3 is TGTGCCAGCAGTTCCCCGGGACACCGACAGCCCCAGCATTTT. This codes for CASSSPGHRQPQHF.

As regards this clone: An end of the junction does not agree with germline; a read error may underlie this. The chain is built from TRBV7-9 and TRBJ2-2; a possible D gene is TRBD1 (6 bases). Germline assignment: CDR1 SEHNR and CDR2 FQNEAQ (reference sequence). The CDR3 runs to 12 residues. For the CDR3, the DNA is TGTACCAGCAGTTGGGGGCCCGGGGAGCTGTTTTTT. Translation gives CTSSWGPGELFF.

The J gene is TRBJ2-5, the V gene TRBV5-4, with D possibly TRBD2 on 6 matching bases. Trimming stripped 3 bases from V and 5 bases from J, with 17 bases between. The germline V gene has CDR1 SGHNT and CDR2 YYREEE (reference sequence). The length of the CDR3 is 15 residues. For the CDR3, the DNA is TGTGCCAGCAGCTCCTTAGCGGAGGTGGGGGAGACCCAGTACTTC. Its protein product is CASSSLAEVGETQYF.

The chain is built from TRBV28 and TRBJ1-5; D gene ambiguous. The CDR3 runs 10 residues. The germline V gene has CDR1 MDHEN and CDR2 SYDVKM. For the CDR3, the DNA is TGTGGAGTAAACAATCAGCCCCAGCATTTT. It specifies CGVNNQPQHF.

The V call is TRBV7-6, the J call TRBJ2-2; D unresolved. V was shortened by 2 bases and J by 0 bases, with 10 bases between the two germline ends. The CDR3 consists of 16 residues. Per the germline V gene, CDR1 is SGHVS and CDR2 is FNYEAQ. In nucleotides, the CDR3 is TGTGCCAGCAGCTTATTCTTCCAAGCGAACACCGGGGAGCTGTTTTTT. Amino acid sequence: CASSLFFQANTGELFF.

The V call is TRBV28, the J call TRBJ1-5, with D perhaps TRBD1 (5 bases). V was trimmed by 3 bases and J by 3 bases, leaving 9 bases between them. CDR1 and CDR2 from the germline V gene are MDHEN and SYDVKM. CDR3 length: 14 residues. The CDR3 DNA sequence: TGTGCCAGCAGTTTCGACAGAGTCAATCAGCCCCAGCATTTT. Protein sequence: CASSFDRVNQPQHF.

The chain carries TRBV6-1 and TRBJ2-7; 9 bases match TRBD2. This CDR3 region has 15 residues. V shed 1 base and J 2 bases; nucleotides not matched to a gene: 3. From germline, CDR1 is MNHNS and CDR2 SASEGT. CDR3 protein: CASSEGTSAPYEQYF. CDR3 DNA sequence: TGTGCCAGCAGTGAAGGGACTAGCGCACCCTACGAGCAGTACTTC.

The chain has TRBV19 and TRBJ1-1, with D perhaps matching TRBD1 (5 bases). CDR1 LNHDA and CDR2 SQIVND come from the germline V gene (reference sequence). Trimming removed 0 bases from V and 3 bases from J, with 11 bases in between. The CDR3 sequence is 15 residues long. CDR3 sequence reads: CASSIEWGRDTEAFF. The CDR3, as DNA: TGTGCCAGTAGTATAGAATGGGGCCGGGACACTGAAGCTTTCTTT.

The chain joins TRBV28 to TRBJ2-1; possible D gene TRBD2, 5 bases. CDR1 is MDHEN, CDR2 SYDVKM, per germline. Trimming removed 5 bases from V and 6 bases from J, with 14 bases in between. The CDR3 runs 14 residues. CDR3 nucleotides: TGTGCCAGCAGTCTGTCGTGGGAGATCAATGAGCAGTTCTTC. Translated: CASSLSWEINEQFF.

The chain has TRBV5-1 and TRBJ1-1; possibly TRBD1 for D (5 bases). Germline CDR1 is SGHRS and CDR2 is YFSETQ. The V and J ends lost 0 bases and 9 bases respectively, with 15 bases between them. The CDR3 length is 14 residues. CDR3 amino acids: CASSLAPRGVQAFF. CDR3 DNA: TGCGCCAGCAGCTTGGCACCTCGGGGGGTACAAGCTTTCTTT. Variable domain in full (rest from reference TRBV5-1 and TRBJ1-1): KAGVTQTPRYLIKTRGQQVTLSCSPISGHRSVSWYQQTPGQGLQFLFEYFSETQRNKGNFPGRFSGRQFSNSRSEMNVSTLELGDSALYLCASSLAPRGVQAFFGQGTRLTVV.

The J gene is TRBJ2-1, the V gene TRBV29-1; D is unclear. CDR1 is SQVTM, CDR2 ANQGSEA, per germline. The CDR3 consists of 14 residues. V lost 1 base and J lost 2, with 9 bases in between. The CDR3 sequence: CSVEAWAPYNEQFF. CDR3 bases: TGCAGCGTTGAAGCTTGGGCCCCCTACAATGAGCAGTTCTTC.

This chain joins TRBV19 and TRBJ1-5, with 9 nucleotides matching TRBD1. V was pared by 10 bases and J by 0 bases, with 19 bases of the junction left unmatched. The length of the CDR3 is 19 residues. The V gene's germline CDR1 is LNHDA and CDR2 SQIVND (reference sequence). The CDR3 spells CATSEERDREAYSNQPQHF. CDR3 nucleotides: TGTGCCACCTCTGAAGAAAGGGACAGGGAGGCTTATAGCAATCAGCCCCAGCATTTT.

The chain has TRBV4-1 and TRBJ2-1; D is uncertain. The germline V and J ends were trimmed by 5 bases and 6 bases, with 14 bases remaining between them. CDR1 and CDR2 from the germline V gene are MGHRA and YSYEKL. This CDR3 is 14 amino acids long. The CDR3 coding sequence is TGCGCCAGCAGCTTAAGGGCTGCGTCCAATGAGCAGTTCTTC. Its translation is CASSLRAASNEQFF.

V and J are TRBV10-3 and TRBJ2-7; D uncertain. CDR3 length: 12 amino acids. In germline, CDR1 is ENHRY, CDR2 SYGVKD. V lost 8 bases and J 3 bases, leaving 11 bases between the germline ends. The CDR3 sequence is CAIAATGYEQYF. CDR3 sequence (DNA): TGTGCCATCGCGGCAACGGGCTACGAGCAGTACTTC.

The chain combines TRBV9 with TRBJ2-5; TRBD2 agrees at 7 bases. Germline assignment: CDR1 SGDLS and CDR2 YYNGEE. Losses at the gene ends were 3 bases for V and 10 bases for J; bases not matched to a gene: 6. The CDR3 runs to 12 residues. Written as DNA, the CDR3 is TGTGCCAGCAGCGACCCGGGGGGTGGCCAGTACTTC. It translates to CASSDPGGGQYF. The whole variable domain, filled in from reference TRBV9 and TRBJ2-5, reads DSGVTQTPKHLITATGQRVTLRCSPRSGDLSVYWYQQSLDQGLQFLIQYYNGEERAKGNILERFSAQQFPDLHSELNLSSLELGDSALYFCASSDPGGGQYFGPGTRLLVL.

The rearrangement uses TRBV11-2 and TRBJ2-7; 11 bases match TRBD2. The ends lost 5 bases at V and 6 bases at J; junction bases unmatched: 9. Germline CDR1 is SGHAT and CDR2 is FQNNGV. This CDR3 is 15 amino acids long. The CDR3 bases are TGTGCCAGCAGCGATCAACTAGCGGGAGATCTCGAGCAGTACTTC. Amino acids: CASSDQLAGDLEQYF.

The V call is TRBV29-1, the J call TRBJ2-1; D is ambiguous. With 1 base removed from V and 1 base from J, the gap between germline ends came to 11 bases. The CDR3 is 15 amino acids. The germline V gene has CDR1 SQVTM and CDR2 ANQGSEA. CDR3 region: CSVEGWSGSYNEQFF. Here the CDR3 DNA reads TGCAGCGTTGAAGGGTGGTCCGGGTCCTACAATGAGCAGTTCTTC.

V gene TRBV4-1 combines with J gene TRBJ2-3; TRBD2 matches at 9 bases. The CDR3 covers 17 residues. Germline trimming cut 0 bases from V and 3 bases from J; bases unmatched to any gene: 7. The germline V gene encodes CDR1 MGHRA and CDR2 YSYEKL. CDR3 residues: CASSQDGGTSITDTQYF. In nucleotides, the CDR3 is TGCGCCAGCAGCCAAGATGGAGGGACTAGCATAACAGATACGCAGTATTTT.